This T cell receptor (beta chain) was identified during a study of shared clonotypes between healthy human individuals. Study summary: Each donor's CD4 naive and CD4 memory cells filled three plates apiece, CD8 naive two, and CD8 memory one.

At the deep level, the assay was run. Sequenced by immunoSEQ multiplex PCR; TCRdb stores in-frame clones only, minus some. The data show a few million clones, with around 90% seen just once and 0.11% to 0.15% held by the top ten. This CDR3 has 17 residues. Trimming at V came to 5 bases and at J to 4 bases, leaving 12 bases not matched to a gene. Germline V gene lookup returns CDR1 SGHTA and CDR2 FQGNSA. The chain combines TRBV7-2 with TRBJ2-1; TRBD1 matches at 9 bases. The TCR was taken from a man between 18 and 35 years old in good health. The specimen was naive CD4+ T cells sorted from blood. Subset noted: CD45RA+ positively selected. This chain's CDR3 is CASSPGMGTGRYNEQFF. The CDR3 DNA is TGTGCCAGCAGCCCAGGCATGGGGACAGGGCGATACAATGAGCAGTTCTTC.